The TCR beta chain described here comes from a study of cytomegalovirus exposure and HLA in healthy donors. Study at large: Previous work identified 95 million to 120 million unique TCR beta sequences from 150 million to 200 million T cells. The study, taken as a whole, reports: A later analysis by the authors found several of the most significant clusters apparently linked to common viral pathogens.

Germline V gene sequence: CDR1 SGHNT, CDR2 YYREEE (reference sequence). CDR3 length: 17 residues. Unmatched junction bases numbered 6, after V lost 1 base and J lost 4 bases. Healthy individuals who donated bone marrow served as the donors. The sample holds one count of this clone. The antigen is not known. With 60 Vbeta and 13 Jbeta primers, the PCR was carried out. Libraries were prepared by immunoSEQ multiplex PCR; TCRdb keeps only in-frame clonotypes and omits some of them. The sample has 150,000 to 180,000 clones; over 65% are singletons. The clonotype comes from a woman in her thirties or forties in good health and CMV-seronegative. The specimen was PBMCs. J is TRBJ2-5 and V is TRBV5-4, with 14 nucleotides matching TRBD2. The CDR3 protein is CASSLSSGTSGGETQYF. CDR3 sequence (DNA): TGTGCCAGCAGCTTGTCATCCGGGACTAGCGGGGGAGAGACCCAGTACTTC. Full variable domain (outside the CDR3, taken from reference TRBV5-4 and TRBJ2-5): ETGVTQSPTHLIKTRGQQVTLRCSSQSGHNTVSWYQQALGQGPQFIFQYYREEENGRGNFPPRFSGLQFPNYSSELNVNALELDDSALYLCASSLSSGTSGGETQYFGPGTRLLVL.